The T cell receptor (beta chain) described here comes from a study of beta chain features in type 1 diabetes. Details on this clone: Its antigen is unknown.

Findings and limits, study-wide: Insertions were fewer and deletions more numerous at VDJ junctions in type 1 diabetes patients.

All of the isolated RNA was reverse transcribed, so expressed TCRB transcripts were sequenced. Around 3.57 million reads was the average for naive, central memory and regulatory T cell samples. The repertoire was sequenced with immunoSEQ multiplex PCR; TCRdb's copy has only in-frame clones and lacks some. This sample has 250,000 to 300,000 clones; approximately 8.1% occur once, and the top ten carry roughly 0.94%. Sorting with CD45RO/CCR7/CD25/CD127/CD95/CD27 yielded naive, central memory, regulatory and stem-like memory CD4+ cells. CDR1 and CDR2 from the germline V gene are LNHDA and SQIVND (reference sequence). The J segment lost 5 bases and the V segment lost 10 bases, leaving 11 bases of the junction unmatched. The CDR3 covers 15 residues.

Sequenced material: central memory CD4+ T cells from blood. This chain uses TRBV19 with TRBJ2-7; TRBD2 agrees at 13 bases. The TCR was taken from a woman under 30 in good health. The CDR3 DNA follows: TGTGCCACTAGACTAGCGGGAGGATCGTCCAACGAGCAGTACTTC. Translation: CATRLAGGSSNEQYF.